The 23 T cell receptor beta chains in this list originate from one sample, sequenced in a study of blood T cell repertoires in COVID-19. Data came from immunoSEQ multiplex PCR; TCRdb stores just in-frame clones and leaves some out. The data hold about 99,000 clones, with about four fifths observed a single time. Sample: peripheral blood. These receptors all stem from a woman aged 80 or older with active or convalescent COVID-19.

The chain is built from TRBV9 and TRBJ2-1; 11 bases line up with TRBD2. V lost 0 bases, J lost 7 bases, and 9 bases stayed unmatched. Germline lookup yields CDR1 SGDLS and CDR2 YYNGEE. The CDR3 is 17 amino acids. The CDR3 DNA is TGTGCCAGCAGCGTAGGGGTTAGCGGGGGGGCCAGTAATGAGCAGTTCTTC. As protein: CASSVGVSGGASNEQFF.

The chain couples TRBV28 to TRBJ2-1, with a possible D match to TRBD1 (6 bases). V lost 6 bases to trimming and J lost 7 bases, with 13 bases between them. This CDR3 contains 13 residues. Germline V gene sequence: CDR1 MDHEN, CDR2 SYDVKM. This CDR3 reads CASSRDRRNEQFF. CDR3 sequence (DNA): TGTGCCAGCAGCCGCGACAGGAGGAATGAGCAGTTCTTC.

A few counts support this clone. The chain's CDR3 is CASSHPYSPLHF. The CDR3 region has the DNA TGCGCCAGCAGCCATCCCTATTCACCCCTCCACTTT. This sequence joins TRBV4-1 and TRBJ1-6; D unresolved. V was cut by 3 bases and J by 8 bases, with 5 bases left in between. The germline gives CDR1 MGHRA, CDR2 YSYEKL. CDR3 length equals 12 residues.

V usage is TRBV11-2 and J usage is TRBJ2-2, with 9 bases lining up with TRBD2. The junction had 11 bases not matched to a gene; V was cut back by 2 bases and J by 1 base. This CDR3 has 19 amino acids. CDR1 and CDR2 (germline): SGHAT, FQNNGV. CDR3 nucleotide sequence: TGTGCCAGCAGCTTACTCGCGGGGGGGCGATGGGAGAACACCGGGGAGCTGTTTTTT. Residues: CASSLLAGGRWENTGELFF.

The genes are TRBV7-3 and TRBJ2-5; 10 bases line up with TRBD1. Unmatched junction bases numbered 5, after V lost 4 bases and J lost 9 bases. The germline V gene encodes CDR1 SGHTA and CDR2 FQGTGA. The length of the CDR3 is 13 residues. The CDR3 DNA follows: TGTGCCAGCAGCTCCGGGACAGGGGAGTCCCAGTACTTC. Its protein product is CASSSGTGESQYF.

The CDR3 region is CSASPSQGLGKLFF. The CDR3 DNA is TGCAGTGCGAGTCCCTCCCAGGGTTTGGGAAAACTGTTTTTT. This chain connects TRBV20-1 to TRBJ1-4, with D maybe TRBD1 (5 bases). Trimming stripped 6 bases from V and 10 bases from J, with 21 bases between. CDR3 length equals 14 residues. From germline, CDR1 is DFQATT and CDR2 SNEGSKA (reference sequence).

The gene calls are TRBV5-1 and TRBJ2-3; 7 bases are shared with TRBD2. There are 15 residues in the CDR3. CDR1 SGHRS and CDR2 YFSETQ come from the germline V gene. Trimming took 0 bases from V and 4 from J; bases not matched to a gene: 5. The DNA for the CDR3 is TGCGCCAGCAGCTTGGGCCAGGGAGGGCCAGATACGCAGTATTTT. This gives the protein CASSLGQGGPDTQYF.

This rearrangement joins TRBV14 to TRBJ1-3; D call uncertain. The germline gives CDR1 SGHDN, CDR2 FVKESK. The germline V and J ends were trimmed by 1 base and 0 bases, with 7 bases remaining between them. The CDR3 contains 15 residues. The CDR3 spells CASSQGLYSGNTIYF. The CDR3 DNA reads as TGTGCCAGCAGCCAAGGACTTTACTCTGGAAACACCATATATTTT.

This sequence joins TRBV20-1 and TRBJ1-1, with TRBD1 identical over 10 bases. The length of the CDR3 is 11 residues. Germline V gives CDR1 DFQATT, CDR2 SNEGSKA (reference sequence). CDR3 amino acids: CRGDRGTEAFF. The CDR3 DNA reads TGCAGGGGGGACAGGGGCACTGAAGCTTTCTTT.

The chain is built from TRBV23-1 and TRBJ2-7, with 7 bases lining up with TRBD1. TRBV23-1 is an ORF for which the function is uncertain. After removal of 8 bases from V and 3 bases from J, the junction contained 22 bases not matched to a gene. There are 18 residues in the CDR3. CDR3 loop: CASLPQNRGPRLIYEQYF. The CDR3 DNA follows: TGCGCCAGCCTCCCCCAGAACAGGGGCCCACGATTAATCTACGAGCAGTACTTC.

The chain recombines TRBV4-1 with TRBJ2-4; D is possibly TRBD1 (5 bases). Germline V CDR1 and CDR2: MGHRA, YSYEKL. The CDR3 length is 16 residues. V lost 4 bases, J lost 11 bases, and 24 bases lay in between. CDR3 coding DNA: TGCGCCAGCAGCCTGGAGTTTGGCCGCAGCCAACAGGTTCAGTACTTC. It encodes CASSLEFGRSQQVQYF.

The rearrangement links TRBV29-1 to TRBJ1-1; TRBD1 matches 9 bases. The CDR3 covers 13 residues. Unmatched junction bases numbered 6, after V lost 7 bases and J lost 3 bases. CDR1 and CDR2 (germline): SQVTM, ANQGSEA. CDR3 sequence reads: CSGGQGIDTEAFF. The CDR3 nucleotides are TGCAGCGGTGGACAGGGGATCGACACTGAAGCTTTCTTT.

J is TRBJ1-1 and V is TRBV11-2; 9 bases are shared with TRBD1. The CDR3 covers 16 residues. Germline values: CDR1 SGHAT, CDR2 FQNNGV. J gave up 2 bases and V 1 base, and 5 bases lay outside the gene matches. CDR3 residues: CASSLGTGVINTEAFF. CDR3 DNA: TGTGCCAGCAGCTTAGGGACAGGGGTGATCAACACTGAAGCTTTCTTT.

This clone was counted a few times. The chain combines TRBV12-3 or TRBV12-4 with TRBJ2-1; no clear D. Trimming stripped 5 bases from V and 4 bases from J, with 9 bases between. This CDR3 comprises 13 residues. The DNA of the CDR3 is TGTGCCAGCAGTGCCTCACAGTACAATGAGCAGTTCTTC. Translating it yields CASSASQYNEQFF.

The chain carries TRBV5-6 and TRBJ1-5, with 7 bases that match TRBD1. The CDR3 spans 15 residues. V shed 4 bases, J shed 4 bases, and the junction held 8 bases outside the gene matches. Germline CDR1 is SGHDT and CDR2 is YYEEEE. This CDR3 reads CASSPTGQMNQPQHF. The CDR3 DNA reads as TGTGCCAGCAGCCCGACGGGACAGATGAATCAGCCCCAGCATTTT.

The genes are TRBV29-1 and TRBJ2-5; tentative D call: TRBD1 (6 bases). V was clipped by 7 bases and J by 5 bases, with 14 bases between them. Germline V CDR1 and CDR2: SQVTM, ANQGSEA. There are 12 residues in the CDR3. CDR3 sequence: CSAGDIRETQYF. In DNA, the CDR3 is TGCAGCGCAGGGGACATTCGGGAGACCCAGTACTTC.

The rearrangement uses TRBV2 and TRBJ1-6, with 7 bases lining up with TRBD1. Trimming removed 7 bases from V and 0 bases from J; junction bases left unmatched: 6. This CDR3 has 16 amino acids. Germline V gene data show CDR1 as SNHLY and CDR2 as FYNNEI. This CDR3 is CASKDRPLSYNSPLHF. The CDR3 DNA follows: TGTGCCAGCAAGGACAGGCCCCTCTCCTATAATTCACCCCTCCACTTT.

The chain combines TRBV7-9 with TRBJ2-2; TRBD1 matches at 7 bases. V was pared by 6 bases and J by 1 base, with 11 bases of the junction left unmatched. The CDR3 totals 17 residues. CDR1 is SEHNR and CDR2 is FQNEAQ in the germline V gene (reference sequence). This CDR3 reads CASRPLTGSLNTGELFF. CDR3 coding DNA: TGTGCCAGCAGACCATTGACAGGGTCCCTGAACACCGGGGAGCTGTTTTTT.

The V and J genes are TRBV5-1 and TRBJ2-7; 9 bases agree with TRBD1. In germline, CDR1 is SGHRS, CDR2 YFSETQ. This CDR3 contains 15 residues. V dropped 1 base and J dropped 1; count of bases not matched to a gene: 3. In DNA form, the CDR3 reads TGCGCCAGCAGCTTGTCGGGACAGGGTTCCTACGAGCAGTACTTC. This sequence encodes CASSLSGQGSYEQYF.

J is TRBJ2-1 and V is TRBV6-2 or TRBV6-3, with D perhaps matching TRBD2 (5 bases). This CDR3 spans 17 amino acids. Germline CDR1 is MNHEY and CDR2 is SVGEGT. The V and J ends lost 5 bases and 4 bases respectively, with 21 bases between them. In DNA, the CDR3 is TGTGCCAGCAGTCCCACCTCTAGCTGGCGGCTTTACAATGAGCAGTTCTTC. Translation gives CASSPTSSWRLYNEQFF.

The chain is built from TRBV30 and TRBJ2-5, with D perhaps matching TRBD2 (5 bases). The CDR3 totals 15 residues. Trimming took off 4 bases at V and 3 bases at J, with 18 bases between the two ends. Germline V gene sequence: CDR1 GTSNPN, CDR2 SVGIG (reference sequence). CDR3 nucleotide sequence: TGTGCCTGGACCAAAAGGCCTGGGAGAGAAGAGACCCAGTACTTC. Its translation is CAWTKRPGREETQYF.

The rearrangement joins TRBV29-1 to TRBJ1-5; the D gene is possibly TRBD1 (6 bases). Germline CDR1 and CDR2: SQVTM and ANQGSEA. V was cut by 6 bases and J by 4 bases, with 13 bases left in between. The CDR3 is 13 amino acids. CDR3 in DNA: TGCAGCGTAGTGGGACAAAAGAATCAGCCCCAGCATTTT. It is translated as CSVVGQKNQPQHF. Together with reference TRBV29-1 and TRBJ1-5, the CDR3 gives the full variable domain: SAVISQKPSRDICQRGTSLTIQCQVDSQVTMMFWYRQQPGQSLTLIATANQGSEATYESGFVIDKFPISRPNLTFSTLTVSNMSPEDSSIYLCSVVGQKNQPQHFGDGTRLSIL.

V gene TRBV11-2 combines with J gene TRBJ2-1; 7 positions match TRBD1. The CDR3 length is 13 residues. The trim removed 5 bases at V and 10 bases at J, leaving 8 bases unmatched. CDR1 is SGHAT and CDR2 is FQNNGV in the germline V gene. In DNA form, the CDR3 reads TGTGCCAGCAGCGTTACAGGGGTCAGGGAGCAGTTCTTC. Its protein is CASSVTGVREQFF.